This T cell receptor (beta chain) was sequenced during a study of CD4+ T cells in melanoma. Some clones are missing from TCRdb's copy, which holds only in-frame ones; the method was immunoSEQ multiplex PCR. This sample has 90,000 to 130,000 clones, with over 80% found just once. Study results and caveats: Diverse differentiation states were reported for melanoma neoantigen-specific CD4+ T cells. A reported correlation linked neoantigen-specific CD4+ T cells to CD8+, macrophage and B cell function.

Comment on this clone: The target antigen is unknown.

The CDR3 totals 13 residues. V lost 10 bases, J lost 6 bases, and 13 bases lay in between. CDR1 and CDR2 from the germline V gene are MDHEN and SYDVKM. This TCR was recovered from a human donor with melanoma. Sequencing was done on a sample of peripheral blood. The rearrangement joins TRBV28 to TRBJ1-6; D is uncertain. The CDR3 region has the DNA TGTGCCATCTCGGGCCGCCGTAATTCACCCCTCCACTTT. Amino acid sequence: CAISGRRNSPLHF.